The following is a T cell receptor (beta chain) sequence with its context. What it binds is not known. Carried by the TCR beta cDNA libraries were unique molecular identifiers. T cells, roughly 0.95 to 10 million of them, yielded some 510,000 cDNA molecules. TCRdb passed the PCR reads through MiXCR, listing each CDR3 protein once. The sample lists around 400,000 distinct CDR3 sequences; approximately 33% were seen once. CDR3 length: 14 residues. The sample is drawn from a study of post-analysis software for immune sequencing data. Study-wide results and caveats: Batch-matched samples strongly co-clustered by F measure. Higher frequency in patients than in controls was seen for about five TRBV segments, with TRBV5-6, TRBV5-1 and TRBV20-1 among them. Controls had significantly higher normalized Chao1 diversity than multiple sclerosis patients.

This chain connects TRBV12-3 or TRBV12-4 to TRBJ2-1; D remains unclear. The J call is doubtful: the DNA matches TRBJ2-7 better. The TCR originated in a girl between 5 and 17 years old with multiple sclerosis. The sequenced sample was blood. CDR3 in amino acids: CASSPVTTYNEQYF. The CDR3 DNA sequence: TGTGCCAGCAGCCCTGTGACGACCTACAATGAGCAGTACTTC.